What follows is one T cell receptor (beta chain) and its context. The entry originates in a study of PD-L1 blockade in urothelial cancer. About the research overall: About nine tenths of the roughly 30 patients were men who had bladder-origin urothelial cancer. Blood was tested 3 weeks (second dose) and 6 weeks into treatment.

Germline assignment: CDR1 MNHEY and CDR2 SVGAGI. This CDR3 has 11 residues. The germline V and J ends were trimmed by 9 bases and 7 bases, with 10 bases remaining between them. The sample's time point: peripheral blood 6 weeks after treatment start. Patients' cancers were locally advanced or metastatic urothelial carcinomas. Each patient gave between 1 and 8 samples, pretreatment and on-treatment. Repertoires were generated with immunoSEQ multiplex PCR, while TCRdb's copy carries only in-frame clones and drops some. The sample includes more than 60,000 clones, about nine tenths of them seen just once.

The sequences come from PBMCs, collected around atezolizumab (anti-PD-L1) treatment. The origin of this receptor is a man in his sixties with urothelial cancer. The rearrangement links TRBV6-5 to TRBJ2-1; tentatively, D is TRBD2 (5 bases). CDR3 DNA sequence: TGTGCCAGTCGGGGTAATAATGAGCAGTTCTTC. Its translation is CASRGNNEQFF.